Below, 14 T cell receptor beta chains from the same sample are listed, as sequenced in a study of blood T cell repertoires in COVID-19. Produced via immunoSEQ multiplex PCR; TCRdb's table is partial and in-frame only. Of 60,000 to 80,000 clones listed, roughly 88% are singletons. The specimen was peripheral blood. Every receptor here comes from a woman in her 70s with acute or convalescent COVID-19.

Concerning this clone: The same CDR3 also results from other DNA sequences found in this sample. J is TRBJ1-1 and V is TRBV7-9; TRBD1 might be the D (6 bases). From germline, CDR1 is SEHNR and CDR2 FQNEAQ (reference sequence). Between the trimmed V and J ends, which lost 6 bases and 1 base, there was a span of 9 bases. The CDR3 length is 13 residues. In DNA form, the CDR3 reads TGTGCCAGCAGTCTACAGGGGAACACTGAAGCTTTCTTT. Protein sequence: CASSLQGNTEAFF.

V usage is TRBV6-5 and J usage is TRBJ2-7; D is unresolved. The V gene lost 7 bases and the J gene lost 0 bases, with 7 bases spanning the gap. CDR1 is MNHEY and CDR2 is SVGAGI in the germline V gene. This CDR3 comprises 12 residues. CDR3 coding DNA: TGTGCCAGCACCCTTAGCTCCTACGAGCAGTACTTC. As protein: CASTLSSYEQYF.

The chain links TRBV5-1 to TRBJ1-1; D not resolved. CDR1 and CDR2 from the germline V gene are SGHRS and YFSETQ. This CDR3 has 13 amino acids. Trimming pared 2 bases from V and 4 bases from J, leaving 9 bases between. The CDR3 protein is CASSFNRGTEAFF. The CDR3 coding sequence is TGCGCCAGCAGCTTTAATCGGGGCACTGAAGCTTTCTTT.

The chain is built from TRBV24-1 and TRBJ1-2; D remains unclear. V shed 4 bases and J shed 4 bases, with 9 bases lying between them. The CDR3 loop spans 13 amino acids. CDR1 and CDR2 from the germline V gene are KGHDR and SFDVKD. CDR3 sequence reads: CATSESSFYGYTF. CDR3 DNA: TGTGCCACCAGTGAGTCTAGCTTCTATGGCTACACCTTC.

The gene calls are TRBV6-5 and TRBJ2-1; 9 bases are shared with TRBD2. V shed 4 bases and J 7 bases; nucleotides not matched to a gene: 11. Germline V lookup: CDR1 MNHEY, CDR2 SVGAGI. This CDR3 region has 16 residues. CDR3 amino acids: CASSSSLAGPENEQFF. Written as DNA, the CDR3 is TGTGCCAGCAGTTCCTCACTAGCGGGCCCGGAAAATGAGCAGTTCTTC.

The rearrangement uses TRBV7-3 and TRBJ2-3, with TRBD2 identical over 10 bases. The CDR3 loop spans 15 amino acids. V gave up 5 bases and J gave up 1 base; unmatched junction bases: 3. Looked up from germline, CDR1 is SGHTA and CDR2 is FQGTGA. CDR3 sequence reads: CASSPSGGGTDTQYF. The CDR3 nucleotides read TGTGCCAGCAGCCCTAGCGGGGGTGGCACAGATACGCAGTATTTT.

This chain uses TRBV7-2 with TRBJ2-1, with 9 bases identical to TRBD1. With V trimmed by 5 bases and J by 8 bases, 13 bases remained unmatched. The germline V gene has CDR1 SGHTA and CDR2 FQGNSA. This CDR3 comprises 16 residues. The CDR3 here is CASSPRPGQGRDEQFF. The CDR3 DNA sequence: TGTGCCAGCAGCCCAAGACCGGGACAGGGACGAGATGAGCAGTTCTTC.

V is TRBV2 and J is TRBJ1-1; D is perhaps TRBD1 (5 bases). Germline CDR1 is SNHLY and CDR2 is FYNNEI. The CDR3 is 15 amino acids. V was pared by 2 bases and J by 5 bases, with 15 bases between. The CDR3 region is CASSERRQLGTEAFF. In DNA form, the CDR3 reads TGTGCCAGCAGTGAAAGGAGACAGCTGGGGACTGAAGCTTTCTTT.

This clone is a singleton in its sample. The rearrangement uses TRBV11-1 and TRBJ2-2; the match to TRBD1 covers 7 bases. The ends lost 6 bases at V and 4 bases at J; junction bases unmatched: 5. The CDR3 sequence is 14 residues long. Germline CDR1 and CDR2: SGHAT and FQDESV (reference sequence). Written as DNA, the CDR3 is TGTGCCAGCAGACTAACAGGGGCCACCGGGGAGCTGTTTTTT. Translation: CASRLTGATGELFF.

The chain employs TRBV30 and TRBJ1-1, with TRBD1 matching 7 bases. Germline-derived CDR1 and CDR2 are GTSNPN and SVGIG (reference sequence). V lost 2 bases to trimming and J lost 5 bases; unmatched junction nucleotides: 11. CDR3 size: 15 residues. The CDR3 loop is CAWSPPRGLRTEAFF. DNA for the CDR3: TGTGCCTGGAGTCCCCCCAGGGGGTTGAGGACTGAAGCTTTCTTT.

This clone was counted once. The chain employs TRBV4-1 and TRBJ1-1, with 9 bases lining up with TRBD1. The CDR3 length is 15 residues. Unmatched junction bases numbered 6, after V lost 2 bases and J lost 5 bases. Germline V lookup: CDR1 MGHRA, CDR2 YSYEKL. For the CDR3, the DNA is TGCGCCAGCAGCCAACCAAGGACAGGGGAGACTGAAGCTTTCTTT. Translating gives CASSQPRTGETEAFF.

V and J are TRBV28 and TRBJ2-7; D possibly corresponds to TRBD1 (6 bases). The V gene's germline CDR1 is MDHEN and CDR2 SYDVKM. Trimming pared 1 base from V and 6 bases from J, leaving 10 bases between. The CDR3 runs 13 residues. In DNA form, the CDR3 reads TGTGCCAGCAGTTTATTTGGGACACGCGAGCAGTACTTC. It encodes CASSLFGTREQYF.

J is TRBJ2-1 and V is TRBV6-2 or TRBV6-3; D perhaps matches TRBD2 (6 bases). V lost 2 bases, J lost 3 bases, and 14 bases lay in between. The CDR3 has 16 residues. Germline CDR1 reads MNHEY; CDR2 reads SVGEGT. CDR3 coding DNA: TGTGCCAGCAGTTACGGACTACAACAGGTCTACAATGAGCAGTTCTTC. Translating it yields CASSYGLQQVYNEQFF.

The rearrangement uses TRBV30 and TRBJ2-3, with 10 bases lining up with TRBD1. The CDR3 is 13 residues long. Per germline, CDR1 GTSNPN and CDR2 SVGIG (reference sequence). CDR3 loop: CAYRQGALTTQYF. The CDR3 nucleotides are TGTGCTTATAGACAGGGGGCGCTGACTACGCAGTATTTT.